Shown below are 5 T cell receptor beta chains from a single sample sequenced in a study of blood T cell repertoires in COVID-19. Sequenced by immunoSEQ multiplex PCR; TCRdb stores in-frame clones only, minus some. Here the sample spans about 60,000 clones, approximately 83% being singletons. Sequenced material: peripheral blood. These receptors came from a man aged 35 to 55 with acute or convalescent COVID-19.

The chain employs TRBV5-1 and TRBJ2-7; the D gene is possibly TRBD1 (5 bases). The CDR3 is 15 amino acids. Germline-derived CDR1 and CDR2 are SGHRS and YFSETQ. The V end lost 0 bases, the J end lost 5 bases, and 15 bases lay between the germline ends. CDR3 residues: CASSLGRASNHEQYF. Here the CDR3 DNA reads TGCGCCAGCAGCTTGGGCAGGGCTTCTAACCACGAGCAGTACTTC.

This clone was detected only a few times. V gene TRBV12-3 or TRBV12-4 combines with J gene TRBJ1-2, with 10 positions matching TRBD1. This CDR3 has 12 residues. V lost 5 bases, J lost 7 bases, and 1 base stayed unmatched. The CDR3 protein is CASSGTGVGYTF. The CDR3 nucleotides read TGTGCCAGCAGTGGGACAGGGGTTGGCTACACCTTC.

This clone came up once. The chain recombines TRBV6-5 with TRBJ1-1; 7 positions match TRBD1. The CDR3 extends over 14 amino acids. The V and J ends lost 6 bases and 4 bases, in that order; junction bases with no gene match: 8. CDR1 and CDR2 from the germline V gene are MNHEY and SVGAGI. The DNA for the CDR3 is TGTGCCAGCAGGCAAACAGGGGTGACCACTGAAGCTTTCTTT. Translating it yields CASRQTGVTTEAFF.

The chain combines TRBV5-6 with TRBJ1-2; D gene unclear. Trimming took 0 bases from V and 4 from J, leaving 10 bases between them. Germline-derived CDR1 and CDR2 are SGHDT and YYEEEE. The CDR3 has 14 residues. CDR3 bases: TGTGCCAGCAGCTTGGTGGTCTCAGGCTATGGCTACACCTTC. Translation: CASSLVVSGYGYTF.

The chain employs TRBV11-2 and TRBJ2-3, with D possibly matching TRBD1 (6 bases). The CDR3 consists of 13 residues. Germline CDR1 SGHAT, CDR2 FQNNGV. V was shortened by 6 bases and J by 4 bases, with 11 bases between the two germline ends. In nucleotides, the CDR3 is TGTGCCAGCAGACAGAGGGGGTCAGATACGCAGTATTTT. Encoded protein: CASRQRGSDTQYF. The whole variable domain, filled in from reference TRBV11-2 and TRBJ2-3, reads EAGVAQSPRYKIIEKRQSVAFWCNPISGHATLYWYQQILGQGPKLLIQFQNNGVVDDSQLPKDRFSAERLKGVDSTLKIQPAKLEDSAVYLCASRQRGSDTQYFGPGTRLTVL.